This T cell receptor (beta chain) originates from a study of early T cells in non-severe SARS-CoV-2 infection. At the level of the study: The chains were unpaired, and the sequenced material was bulk RNA from unsorted whole blood.

Ten or more counts support this clonotype. The antigen is not known. The ends were cut back, 5 bases at V and 0 bases at J, with 17 bases in the middle. The germline gives CDR1 SEHNR, CDR2 FQNEAQ (reference sequence). This CDR3 has 16 residues. Regarding the study as a whole: Missing private and CD4 specificities, VDJdb matching favored anti-spike CD8 responses.

In the library, individual cDNA molecules carried attached unique molecular identifiers. TCRdb ran MiXCR on the 5' RACE reads and lists one entry per CDR3 protein. The table has fewer than 40,000 distinct CDR3 sequences, around 4.1% seen once. The TCR sequence derives from an adult who was a healthcare worker with PCR-confirmed SARS-CoV-2 infection or an uninfected control (not recorded which). Sample: whole blood. This chain joins TRBV7-9 and TRBJ2-7, with D perhaps matching TRBD1 (6 bases). The DNA of the CDR3 is TGTGCCAGCAGCGGGTCCGGACAGATAAGCTCCTACGAGCAGTACTTC. This translates into CASSGSGQISSYEQYF. Complete variable domain (other parts from reference TRBV7-9 and TRBJ2-7): DTGVSQNPRHKITKRGQNVTFRCDPISEHNRLYWYRQTLGQGPEFLTYFQNEAQLEKSRLLSDRFSAERPKGSFSTLEIQRTEQGDSAMYLCASSGSGQISSYEQYFGPGTRLTVT.